A single sample gave rise to the 15 T cell receptor beta chains below, sequenced in a study of T cells expressing NK-cell markers. TCRdb re-called the 5' RACE reads and catalogs CDR3 proteins one per entry, DNA excluded. This sample lists about 150,000 distinct CDR3 sequences; its ten largest clones have 20% to 25%. Material for sequencing was blood T cells: a sorted CD56 or NKG2C T cell subset, CD4+ or CD8+ T cells, or bulk PBMC T cells (not recorded which). Receptor source: a man between 18 and 69 years old in good health.

The chain uses TRBV27 and TRBJ1-5. The CDR3 is 14 amino acids. Germline CDR1 is MNHEY and CDR2 is SMNVEV (reference sequence). This CDR3 reads CASSFGAHNQPQHF.

The chain employs TRBV5-4 and TRBJ2-5; TCRdb reports TRBD1, a call that lacks DNA to check it against. This CDR3 contains 15 residues. Germline V gene sequence: CDR1 SGHNT, CDR2 YYREEE (reference sequence). The CDR3 loop is CASSLWGAVDETQYF.

The chain has TRBV7-7 and TRBJ2-7; TCRdb outputs TRBD2, but without DNA this stays unchecked. Per the germline V gene, CDR1 is SSHAT and CDR2 is FNYEAQ (reference sequence). This CDR3 spans 15 amino acids. The CDR3 sequence is CASSQPGPFSYEQYF. The whole variable domain, filled in from reference TRBV7-7 and TRBJ2-7, reads GAGVSQSPRYKVTKRGQDVTLRCDPISSHATLYWYQQALGQGPEFLTYFNYEAQPDKSGLPSDRFSAERPEGSISTLTIQRTEQRDSAMYRCASSQPGPFSYEQYFGPGTRLTVT.

The chain couples TRBV7-9 to TRBJ2-1; lacking DNA, the TRBD1 call made by TCRdb goes unchecked. Germline V CDR1 and CDR2: SEHNR, FQNEAQ (reference sequence). CDR3 length: 15 amino acids. The CDR3 reads CASSSTPPQGSEQFF.

CDR3 sequence: CASNVWARASNEQFF. The chain employs TRBV27 and TRBJ2-1; TCRdb selects TRBD2, and the lack of DNA leaves this call unchecked. The CDR3 length is 15 residues. Germline assignment: CDR1 MNHEY and CDR2 SMNVEV (reference sequence).

This chain links TRBV28 with TRBJ2-7; as DNA is missing, the TRBD1 call by TCRdb cannot be tested. Per the germline V gene, CDR1 is MDHEN and CDR2 is SYDVKM. The length of the CDR3 is 14 residues. CDR3 sequence: CASHTNRGRHEQYF.

V usage is TRBV27 and J usage is TRBJ1-3. From germline, CDR1 is MNHEY and CDR2 SMNVEV (reference sequence). CDR3 length: 15 residues. Here the CDR3 reads CASSLSGGPGNTIYF.

The chain combines TRBV11-2 with TRBJ2-2; as DNA is missing, the TRBD2 call by TCRdb cannot be tested. Germline V CDR1 and CDR2: SGHAT, FQNNGV. This CDR3 spans 16 amino acids. The CDR3 sequence: CASSLPPSGDTGELFF.

CDR3 sequence: CASGAATNEKLFF. This chain connects TRBV6-1 to TRBJ1-4; the D call from TCRdb, TRBD1, cannot be confirmed without DNA. Germline loops: CDR1 MNHNS, CDR2 SASEGT. The CDR3 extends over 13 amino acids.

The J gene is TRBJ2-4, the V gene TRBV21-1; TCRdb's D call of TRBD2 is untestable without DNA. TRBV21-1 is marked as a pseudogene. This CDR3 region has 17 residues. The CDR3 reads CASSRGGREETKNIQYF.

The chain couples TRBV13 to TRBJ1-1; TCRdb indicates TRBD1, and absent DNA this call remains unverified. Germline CDR1 and CDR2: PRHDT and FYEKMQ (reference sequence). CDR3 length: 14 amino acids. The chain's CDR3 is CASFTRGLSTEAFF.

The chain joins TRBV12-3 or TRBV12-4 to TRBJ2-7; the TCRdb call, TRBD2, lacks DNA for checking. CDR3 length: 14 amino acids. CDR3 loop: CASSFGTSGHEQYF.

This rearrangement joins TRBV7-9 to TRBJ2-3; TCRdb's D gene call, TRBD2, goes unchecked for lack of DNA. CDR3 length: 17 amino acids. From germline, CDR1 is SEHNR and CDR2 FQNEAQ (reference sequence). The CDR3 here is CASSFSSGGPLTDTQYF.

The CDR3 spells CASSQLAGGPSTDTQYF. V and J are TRBV3-1 and TRBJ2-3; TCRdb proposes TRBD2, but this gene call is untestable without DNA. Germline V gene data show CDR1 as LGHDT and CDR2 as YNNKEL (reference sequence). The CDR3 runs 17 residues.

The genes are TRBV9 and TRBJ2-5; TCRdb's D gene call, TRBD2, goes unchecked for lack of DNA. CDR1 and CDR2 (germline): SGDLS, YYNGEE. The CDR3 contains 17 residues. The CDR3 loop is CASSVGPLAGGPQTQYF. Together with reference TRBV9 and TRBJ2-5, the CDR3 gives the full variable domain: DSGVTQTPKHLITATGQRVTLRCSPRSGDLSVYWYQQSLDQGLQFLIQYYNGEERAKGNILERFSAQQFPDLHSELNLSSLELGDSALYFCASSVGPLAGGPQTQYFGPGTRLLVL.